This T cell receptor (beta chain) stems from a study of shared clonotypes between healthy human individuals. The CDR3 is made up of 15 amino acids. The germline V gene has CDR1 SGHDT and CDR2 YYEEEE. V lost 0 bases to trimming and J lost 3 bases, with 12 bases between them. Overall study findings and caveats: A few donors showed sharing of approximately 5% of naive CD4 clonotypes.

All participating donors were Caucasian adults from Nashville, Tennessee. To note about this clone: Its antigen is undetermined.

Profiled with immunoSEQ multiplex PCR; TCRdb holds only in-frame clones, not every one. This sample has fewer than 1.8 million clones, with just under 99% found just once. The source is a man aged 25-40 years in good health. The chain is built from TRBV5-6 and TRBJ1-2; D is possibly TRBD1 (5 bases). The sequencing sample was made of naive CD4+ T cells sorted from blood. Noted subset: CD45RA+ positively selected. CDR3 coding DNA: TGTGCCAGCAGCTTGGTTCAGAGGGGCTACTATGGCTACACCTTC. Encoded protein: CASSLVQRGYYGYTF.